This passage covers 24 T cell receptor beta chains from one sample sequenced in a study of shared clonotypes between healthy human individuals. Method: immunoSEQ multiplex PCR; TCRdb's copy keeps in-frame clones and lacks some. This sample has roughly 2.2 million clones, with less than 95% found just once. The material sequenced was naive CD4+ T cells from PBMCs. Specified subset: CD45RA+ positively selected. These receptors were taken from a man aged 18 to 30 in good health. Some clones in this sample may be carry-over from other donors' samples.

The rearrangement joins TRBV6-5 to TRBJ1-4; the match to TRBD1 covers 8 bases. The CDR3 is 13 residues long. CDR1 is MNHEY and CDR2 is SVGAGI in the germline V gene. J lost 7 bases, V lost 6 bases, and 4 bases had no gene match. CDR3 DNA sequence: TGTGCCAGCAGCCAGGGGGCGGTTGAAAAACTGTTTTTT. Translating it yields CASSQGAVEKLFF.

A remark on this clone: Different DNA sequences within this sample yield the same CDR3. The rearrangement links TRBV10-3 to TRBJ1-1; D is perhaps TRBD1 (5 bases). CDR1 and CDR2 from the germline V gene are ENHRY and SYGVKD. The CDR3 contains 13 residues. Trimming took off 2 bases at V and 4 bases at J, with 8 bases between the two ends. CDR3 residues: CAISEQGTTEAFF. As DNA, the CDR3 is TGTGCCATCAGTGAGCAGGGTACCACTGAAGCTTTCTTT.

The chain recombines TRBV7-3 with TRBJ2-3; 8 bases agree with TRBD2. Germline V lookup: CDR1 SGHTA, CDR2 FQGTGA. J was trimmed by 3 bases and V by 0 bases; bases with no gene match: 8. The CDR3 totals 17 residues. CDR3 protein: CASSLTAGGPRTDTQYF. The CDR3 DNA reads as TGTGCCAGCAGCTTAACGGCGGGAGGCCCAAGGACAGATACGCAGTATTTT.

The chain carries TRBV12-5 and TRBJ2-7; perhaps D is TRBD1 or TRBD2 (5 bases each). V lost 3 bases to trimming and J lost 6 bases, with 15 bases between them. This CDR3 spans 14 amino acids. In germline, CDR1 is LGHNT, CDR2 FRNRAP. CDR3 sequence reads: CASGLSGTSGEQYF. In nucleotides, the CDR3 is TGTGCTAGTGGTTTATCTGGGACGAGTGGCGAGCAGTACTTC.

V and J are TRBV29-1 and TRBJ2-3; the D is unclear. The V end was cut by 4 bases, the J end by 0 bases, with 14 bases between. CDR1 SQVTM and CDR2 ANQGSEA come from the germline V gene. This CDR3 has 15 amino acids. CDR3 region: CSVGVQVTSTDTQYF. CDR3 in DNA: TGCAGCGTTGGTGTCCAGGTGACTAGCACAGATACGCAGTATTTT.

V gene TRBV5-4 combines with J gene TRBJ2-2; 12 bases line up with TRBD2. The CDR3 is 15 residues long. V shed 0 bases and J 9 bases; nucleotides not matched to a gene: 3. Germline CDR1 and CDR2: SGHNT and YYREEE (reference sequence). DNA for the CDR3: TGTGCCAGCAGCTTGGCGACTAGCGGGAGTCGGGAGCTGTTTTTT. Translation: CASSLATSGSRELFF.

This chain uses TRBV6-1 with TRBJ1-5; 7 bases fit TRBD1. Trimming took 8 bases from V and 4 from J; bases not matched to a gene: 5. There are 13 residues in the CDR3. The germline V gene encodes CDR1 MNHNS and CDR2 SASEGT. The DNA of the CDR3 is TGTGCCAGCGGAAAACAGGGGAATCAGCCCCAGCATTTT. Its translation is CASGKQGNQPQHF.

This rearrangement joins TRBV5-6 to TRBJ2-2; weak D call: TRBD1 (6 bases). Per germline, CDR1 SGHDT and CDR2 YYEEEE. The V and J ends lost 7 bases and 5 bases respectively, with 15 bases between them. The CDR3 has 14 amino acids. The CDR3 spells CASARAGVTGELFF. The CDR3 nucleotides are TGTGCCAGCGCCCGGGCAGGGGTAACCGGGGAGCTGTTTTTT.

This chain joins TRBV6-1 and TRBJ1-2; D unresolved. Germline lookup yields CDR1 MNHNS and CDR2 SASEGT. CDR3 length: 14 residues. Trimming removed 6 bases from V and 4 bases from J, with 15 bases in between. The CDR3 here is CASSLQTLLYGYTF. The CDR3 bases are TGTGCCAGCAGCCTTCAAACCCTCCTCTATGGCTACACCTTC.

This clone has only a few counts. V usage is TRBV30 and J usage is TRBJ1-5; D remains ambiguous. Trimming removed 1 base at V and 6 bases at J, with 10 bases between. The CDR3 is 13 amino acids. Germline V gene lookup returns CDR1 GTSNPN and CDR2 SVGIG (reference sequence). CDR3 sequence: CAWSAGVSQPQHF. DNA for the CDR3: TGTGCCTGGAGTGCCGGGGTTAGTCAGCCCCAGCATTTT.

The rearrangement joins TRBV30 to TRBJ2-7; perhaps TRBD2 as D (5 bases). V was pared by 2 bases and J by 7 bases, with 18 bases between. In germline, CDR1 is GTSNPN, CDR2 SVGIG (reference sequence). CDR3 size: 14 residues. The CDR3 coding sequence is TGTGCCTGGAGTAGGCTGAGGGCCGGCGTGGAGCAGTACTTC. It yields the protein CAWSRLRAGVEQYF.

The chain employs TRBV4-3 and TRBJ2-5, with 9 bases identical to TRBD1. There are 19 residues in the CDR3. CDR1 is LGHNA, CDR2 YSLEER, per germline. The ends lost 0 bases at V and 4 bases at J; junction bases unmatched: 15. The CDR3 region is CASSQDPASGTGNRETQYF. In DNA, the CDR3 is TGCGCCAGCAGCCAAGATCCCGCGTCCGGGACAGGGAACCGAGAGACCCAGTACTTC.

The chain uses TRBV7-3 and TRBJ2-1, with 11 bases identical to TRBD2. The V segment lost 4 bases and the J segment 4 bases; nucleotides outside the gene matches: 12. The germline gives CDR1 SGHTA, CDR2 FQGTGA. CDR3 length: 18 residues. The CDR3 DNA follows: TGTGCCAGCAGCTCCCGACGACTAGCGGGAAGAGGGTACAATGAGCAGTTCTTC. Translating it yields CASSSRRLAGRGYNEQFF.

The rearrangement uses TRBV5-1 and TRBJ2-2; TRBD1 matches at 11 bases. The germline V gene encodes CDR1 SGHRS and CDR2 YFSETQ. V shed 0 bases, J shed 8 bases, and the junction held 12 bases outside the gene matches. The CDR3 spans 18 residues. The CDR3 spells CASSLAPGTGGSSGELFF. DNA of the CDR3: TGCGCCAGCAGCTTGGCCCCCGGGACAGGGGGATCCTCAGGGGAGCTGTTTTTT.

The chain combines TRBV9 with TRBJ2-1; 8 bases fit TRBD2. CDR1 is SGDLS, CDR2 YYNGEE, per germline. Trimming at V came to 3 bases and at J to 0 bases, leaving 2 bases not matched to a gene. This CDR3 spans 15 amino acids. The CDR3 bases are TGTGCCAGCAGCGCCGGGACTAGCTCCTACAATGAGCAGTTCTTC. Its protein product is CASSAGTSSYNEQFF. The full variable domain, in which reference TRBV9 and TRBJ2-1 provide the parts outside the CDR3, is DSGVTQTPKHLITATGQRVTLRCSPRSGDLSVYWYQQSLDQGLQFLIQYYNGEERAKGNILERFSAQQFPDLHSELNLSSLELGDSALYFCASSAGTSSYNEQFFGPGTRLTVL.

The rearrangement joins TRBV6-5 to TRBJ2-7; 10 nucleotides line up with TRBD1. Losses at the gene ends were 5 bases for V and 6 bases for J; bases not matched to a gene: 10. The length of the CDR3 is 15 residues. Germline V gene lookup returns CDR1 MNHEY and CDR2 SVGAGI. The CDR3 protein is CASSPRTGGRVEQYF. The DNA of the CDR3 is TGTGCCAGCAGTCCCCGGACAGGGGGAAGGGTCGAGCAGTACTTC.

Here the CDR3 DNA reads TGTGCCAGCAGTTTCCTGACAGGAGCGGGCACTGAAGCTTTCTTT. It specifies CASSFLTGAGTEAFF. The chain couples TRBV6-5 to TRBJ1-1; D is possibly TRBD1 (6 bases). Germline V gives CDR1 MNHEY, CDR2 SVGAGI. Trimming shortened V by 4 bases and J by 4 bases, and 16 bases separated the two germline ends. CDR3 length equals 15 residues.

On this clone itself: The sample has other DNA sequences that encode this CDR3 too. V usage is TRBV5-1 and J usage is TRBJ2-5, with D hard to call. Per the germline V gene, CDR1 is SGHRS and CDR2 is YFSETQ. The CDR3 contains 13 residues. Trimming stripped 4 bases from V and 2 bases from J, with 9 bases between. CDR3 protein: CASSPGRQETQYF. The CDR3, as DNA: TGCGCCAGCAGCCCAGGAAGACAAGAGACCCAGTACTTC.

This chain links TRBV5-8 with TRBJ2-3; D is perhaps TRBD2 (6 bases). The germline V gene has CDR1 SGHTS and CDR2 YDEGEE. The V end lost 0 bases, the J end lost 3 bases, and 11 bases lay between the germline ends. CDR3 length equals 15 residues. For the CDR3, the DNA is TGTGCCAGCAGCTTGGTGGGCGGAGGGACAGATACGCAGTATTTT. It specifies CASSLVGGGTDTQYF.

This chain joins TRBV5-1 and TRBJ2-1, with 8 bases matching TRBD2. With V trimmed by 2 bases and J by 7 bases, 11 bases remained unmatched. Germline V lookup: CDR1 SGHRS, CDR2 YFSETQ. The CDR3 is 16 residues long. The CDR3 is CASSFNPSASGNEQFF. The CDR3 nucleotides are TGCGCCAGCAGCTTTAACCCCTCGGCTAGCGGGAATGAGCAGTTCTTC.

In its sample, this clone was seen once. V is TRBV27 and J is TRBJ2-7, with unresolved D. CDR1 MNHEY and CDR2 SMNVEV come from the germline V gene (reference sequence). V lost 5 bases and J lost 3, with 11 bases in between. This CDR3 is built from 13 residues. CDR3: CASSTTGGYEQYF. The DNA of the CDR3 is TGTGCCAGCAGTACCACGGGTGGCTACGAGCAGTACTTC.

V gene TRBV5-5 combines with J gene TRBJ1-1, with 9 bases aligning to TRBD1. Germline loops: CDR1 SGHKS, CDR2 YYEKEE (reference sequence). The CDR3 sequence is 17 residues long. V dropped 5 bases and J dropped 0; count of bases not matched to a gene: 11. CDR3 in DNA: TGTGCCAGCAGTTCCGGGACAGGGAGCTTTATGAACACTGAAGCTTTCTTT. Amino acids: CASSSGTGSFMNTEAFF.

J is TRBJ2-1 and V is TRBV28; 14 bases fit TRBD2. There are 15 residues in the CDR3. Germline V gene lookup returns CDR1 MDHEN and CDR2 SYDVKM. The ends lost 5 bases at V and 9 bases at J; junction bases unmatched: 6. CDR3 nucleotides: TGTGCCAGCAGTAAGACTAGCGGGAGGGTACTTGAGCAGTTCTTC. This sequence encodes CASSKTSGRVLEQFF.

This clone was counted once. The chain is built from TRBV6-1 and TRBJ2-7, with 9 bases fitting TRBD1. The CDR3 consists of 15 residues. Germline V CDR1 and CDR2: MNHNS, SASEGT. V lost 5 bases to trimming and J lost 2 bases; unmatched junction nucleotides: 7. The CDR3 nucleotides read TGTGCCAGCAGTCGGCAGGGACAGGGTACCTACGAGCAGTACTTC. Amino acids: CASSRQGQGTYEQYF.